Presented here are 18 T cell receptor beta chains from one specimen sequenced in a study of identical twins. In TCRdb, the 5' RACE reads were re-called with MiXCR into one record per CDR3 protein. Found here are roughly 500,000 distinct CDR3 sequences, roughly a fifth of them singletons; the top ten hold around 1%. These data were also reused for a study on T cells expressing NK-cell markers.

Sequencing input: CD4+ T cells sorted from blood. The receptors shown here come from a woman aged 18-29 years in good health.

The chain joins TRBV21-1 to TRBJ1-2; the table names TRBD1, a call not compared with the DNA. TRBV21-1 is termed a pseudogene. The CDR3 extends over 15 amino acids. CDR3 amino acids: CASSKCARGYYGYTF. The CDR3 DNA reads TGTGCCAGCAGCAAATGTGCCAGGGGGTACTATGGCTACACCTTC.

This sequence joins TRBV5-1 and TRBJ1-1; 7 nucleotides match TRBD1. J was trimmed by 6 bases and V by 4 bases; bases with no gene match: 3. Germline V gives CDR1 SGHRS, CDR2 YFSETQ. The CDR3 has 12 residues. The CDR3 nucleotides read TGCGCCAGCAGCGCCGACAGGGCTGAAGCTTTCTTT. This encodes CASSADRAEAFF.

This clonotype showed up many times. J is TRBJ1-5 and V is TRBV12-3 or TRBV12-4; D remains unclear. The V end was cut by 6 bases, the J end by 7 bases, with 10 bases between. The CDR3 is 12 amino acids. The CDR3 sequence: CASSKAVQPQHF. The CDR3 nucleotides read TGTGCCAGCAGCAAAGCTGTACAGCCCCAGCATTTT.

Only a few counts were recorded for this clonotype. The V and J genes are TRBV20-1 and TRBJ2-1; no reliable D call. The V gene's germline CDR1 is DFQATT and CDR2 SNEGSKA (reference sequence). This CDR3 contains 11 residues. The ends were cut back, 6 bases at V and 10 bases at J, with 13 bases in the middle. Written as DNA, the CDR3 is TGCAGTGCGACACAGAGCCTAGAGCAGTTCTTC. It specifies CSATQSLEQFF.

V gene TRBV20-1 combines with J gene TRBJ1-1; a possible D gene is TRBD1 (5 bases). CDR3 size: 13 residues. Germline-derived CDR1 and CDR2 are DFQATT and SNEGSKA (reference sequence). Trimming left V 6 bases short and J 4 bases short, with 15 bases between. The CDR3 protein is CSAKRGRSTEAFF. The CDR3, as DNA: TGCAGTGCAAAAAGGGGCCGCAGCACTGAAGCTTTCTTT.

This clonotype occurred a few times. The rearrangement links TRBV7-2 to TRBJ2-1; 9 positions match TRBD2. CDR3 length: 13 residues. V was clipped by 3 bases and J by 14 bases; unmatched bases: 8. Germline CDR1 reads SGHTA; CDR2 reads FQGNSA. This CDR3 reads CASSFERGAPKFF. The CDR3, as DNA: TGTGCCAGCAGCTTTGAGCGGGGGGCCCCTAAGTTCTTC.

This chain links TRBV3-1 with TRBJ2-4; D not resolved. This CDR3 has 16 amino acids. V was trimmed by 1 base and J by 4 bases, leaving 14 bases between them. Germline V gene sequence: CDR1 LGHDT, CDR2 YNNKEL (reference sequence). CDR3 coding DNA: TGTGCCAGCAGCCAAGGGTGGAAATGGCCAAAAAACATTCAGTACTTC. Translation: CASSQGWKWPKNIQYF. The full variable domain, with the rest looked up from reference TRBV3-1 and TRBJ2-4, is DTAVSQTPKYLVTQMGNDKSIKCEQNLGHDTMYWYKQDSKKFLKIMFSYNNKELIINETVPNRFSPKSPDKAHLNLHINSLELGDSAVYFCASSQGWKWPKNIQYFGAGTRLSVL.

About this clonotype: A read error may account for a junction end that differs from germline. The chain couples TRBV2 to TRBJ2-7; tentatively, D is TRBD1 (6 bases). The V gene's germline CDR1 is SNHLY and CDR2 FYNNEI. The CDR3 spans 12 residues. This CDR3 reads CATSVQGYEQYF. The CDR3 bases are TGTGCCACCAGTGTACAGGGCTACGAGCAGTACTTC. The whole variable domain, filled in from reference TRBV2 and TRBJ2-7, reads EPEVTQTPSHQVTQMGQEVILRCVPISNHLYFYWYRQILGQKVEFLVSFYNNEISEKSEIFDDQFSVERPDGSNFTLKIRSTKLEDSAMYFCATSVQGYEQYFGPGTRLTVT.

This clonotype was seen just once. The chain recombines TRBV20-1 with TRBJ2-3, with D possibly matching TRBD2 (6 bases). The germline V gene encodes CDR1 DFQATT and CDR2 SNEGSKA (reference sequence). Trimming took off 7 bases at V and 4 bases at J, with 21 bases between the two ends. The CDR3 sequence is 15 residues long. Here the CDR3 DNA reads TGCAGTGTTTCCGGGGCGGGGACGGGGGCAGATACGCAGTATTTT. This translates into CSVSGAGTGADTQYF.

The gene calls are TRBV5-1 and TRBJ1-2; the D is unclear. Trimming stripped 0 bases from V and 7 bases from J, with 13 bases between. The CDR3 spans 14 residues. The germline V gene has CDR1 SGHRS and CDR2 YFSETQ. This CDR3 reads CASSLERVHSGYTF. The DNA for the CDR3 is TGCGCCAGCAGCTTGGAGCGCGTCCACAGTGGCTACACCTTC.

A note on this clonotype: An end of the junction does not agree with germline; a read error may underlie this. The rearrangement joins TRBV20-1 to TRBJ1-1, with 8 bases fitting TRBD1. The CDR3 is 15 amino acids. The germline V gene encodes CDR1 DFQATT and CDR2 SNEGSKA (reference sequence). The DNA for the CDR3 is TGCAGTGCTAGAGATCCCTCGACAGGGGAAACTGAAGTTTTCTTT. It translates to CSARDPSTGETEVFF.

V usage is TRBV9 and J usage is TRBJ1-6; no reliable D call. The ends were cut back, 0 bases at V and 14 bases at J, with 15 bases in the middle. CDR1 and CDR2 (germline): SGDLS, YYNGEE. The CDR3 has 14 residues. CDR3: CASSVGEGLGTLHF. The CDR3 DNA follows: TGTGCCAGCAGCGTAGGGGAGGGTCTGGGTACCCTCCACTTT.

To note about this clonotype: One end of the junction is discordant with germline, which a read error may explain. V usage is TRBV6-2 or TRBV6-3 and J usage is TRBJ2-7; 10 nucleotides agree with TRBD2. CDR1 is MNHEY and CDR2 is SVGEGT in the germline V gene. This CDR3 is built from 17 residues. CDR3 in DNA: TGTCCCAGCAGTTTCCGGCCCGAGCGGGAGGGCTCCTACGAGCAGTACTTC. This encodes CPSSFRPEREGSYEQYF.

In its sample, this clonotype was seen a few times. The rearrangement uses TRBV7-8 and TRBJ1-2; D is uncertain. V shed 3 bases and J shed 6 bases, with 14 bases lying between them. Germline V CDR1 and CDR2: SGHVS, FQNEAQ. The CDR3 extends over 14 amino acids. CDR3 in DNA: TGTGCCAGCAGCTTCTCGTTTAGGGATCATGGCTACACCTTC. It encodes CASSFSFRDHGYTF.

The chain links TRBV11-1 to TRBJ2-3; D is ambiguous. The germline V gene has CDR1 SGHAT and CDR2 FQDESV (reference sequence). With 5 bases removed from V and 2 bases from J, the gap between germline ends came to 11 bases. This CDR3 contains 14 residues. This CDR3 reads CASSPRAVTDTQYF. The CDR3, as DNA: TGTGCCAGCAGCCCTAGGGCCGTCACAGATACGCAGTATTTT.

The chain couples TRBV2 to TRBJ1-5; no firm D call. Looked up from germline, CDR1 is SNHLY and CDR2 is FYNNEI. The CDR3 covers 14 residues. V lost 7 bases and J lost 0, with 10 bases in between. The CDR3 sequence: CASKIGHSNQPQHF. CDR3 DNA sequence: TGTGCCAGCAAAATCGGGCATAGCAATCAGCCCCAGCATTTT.

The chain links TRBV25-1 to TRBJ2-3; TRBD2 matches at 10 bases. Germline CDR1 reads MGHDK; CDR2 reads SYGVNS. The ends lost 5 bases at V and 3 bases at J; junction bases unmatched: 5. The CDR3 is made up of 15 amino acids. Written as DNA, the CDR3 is TGTGCCAGCAGTAAATGGACTAGCGGTACAGATACGCAGTATTTT. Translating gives CASSKWTSGTDTQYF.

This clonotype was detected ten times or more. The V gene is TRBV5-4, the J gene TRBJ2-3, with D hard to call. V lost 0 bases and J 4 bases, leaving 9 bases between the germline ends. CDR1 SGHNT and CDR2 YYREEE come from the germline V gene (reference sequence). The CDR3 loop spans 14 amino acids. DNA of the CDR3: TGTGCCAGCAGCTTGGCCTCGCGGCCAGATACGCAGTATTTT. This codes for CASSLASRPDTQYF.